This T cell receptor beta chain comes out of a study of shared T cell receptors in the human thymus. The data were produced by immunoSEQ multiplex PCR, yet TCRdb's version contains in-frame clones alone and is incomplete. The data show more than 550,000 clones, over 75% seen once. These data were also reused for a study on human thymus T cells. That investigation notes: Thymus tissue for the work was resected from patients undergoing corrective heart surgery. Biased V and J segment usage appeared in thymus and peripheral blood. Highly overlapping thymic repertoires in unrelated individuals were reported by related research.

The sample comprised thymocytes. The source of this sequence is a girl less than two years old with a congenital heart defect.

The CDR3 DNA sequence: TGTGCCAGCAGCGCGACAGGGTACTATGGCTACACCTTC. Its protein product is CASSATGYYGYTF. J is TRBJ1-2 and V is TRBV11-1, with 7 nucleotides matching TRBD1. The germline V gene encodes CDR1 SGHAT and CDR2 FQDESV (reference sequence). There are 13 residues in the CDR3. Trimming removed 5 bases from V and 3 bases from J; junction bases left unmatched: 3. The full variable domain, rest sourced from reference TRBV11-1 and TRBJ1-2, is EAEVAQSPRYKITEKSQAVAFWCDPISGHATLYWYRQILGQGPELLVQFQDESVVDDSQLPKDRFSAERLKGVDSTLKIQPAELGDSAMYLCASSATGYYGYTFGSGTRLTVV.